This T cell receptor (beta chain) was sequenced during a study of CD4 and CD8 cells across lung adenocarcinoma regions. This CDR3 comprises 15 residues. From germline, CDR1 is MNHNS and CDR2 SASEGT. The V gene lost 4 bases and the J gene lost 9 bases, with 19 bases spanning the gap. TCRdb re-called the PCR reads through MiXCR, storing one row per CDR3 protein. The table lists about 20,000 distinct CDR3 sequences, under 70% of them singletons. In its sample, this clonotype was seen many times. The genes are TRBV6-1 and TRBJ1-5; a possible D gene is TRBD1 (5 bases). Input material: CD8+ T cells from the center of a lung tumor. This clonotype was sampled from a female donor with lung adenocarcinoma. The CD4 and CD8 labels of this study may be unreliable. The CDR3 coding sequence is TGTGCCAGCAGTGGCGGGGCACTCTGGGACCGGCCCCAGCATTTT. Its translation: CASSGGALWDRPQHF.